This T cell receptor (beta chain) came from a study of regulatory dendritic cells for organ transplantation. Repertoires were generated with immunoSEQ multiplex PCR, while TCRdb's copy carries only in-frame clones and drops some. The sample includes roughly 30,000 clones, 82% of them seen just once. Per germline, CDR1 MGHDK and CDR2 SYGVNS. This CDR3 has 14 residues. Germline trimming cut 5 bases from V and 8 bases from J; bases unmatched to any gene: 11. The V call is TRBV25-1, the J call TRBJ1-1; 7 nucleotides line up with TRBD1. The specimen sequenced was naive CD8+ T cells from blood. The subset here: CD45RA+ naive T cells. This receptor was taken from a human donor in good health. The CDR3 coding sequence is TGTGCCAGCAGTCGGAACAGGGGAATTGAAGAAGCTTTCTTT. This encodes CASSRNRGIEEAFF.